Presented here are 27 T cell receptor beta chains from one specimen sequenced in a study of CD8 T cells in ankylosing spondylitis. General study results and limits: For ankylosing spondylitis blood, a TCR beta motif of seven to nine highly homologous variants appeared characteristic.

For these TCRs, the target antigens are not known. TCRdb passed the 5' RACE reads through MiXCR, listing each CDR3 protein once. The sample includes roughly 90,000 distinct CDR3 sequences, roughly 9% of them seen just once. Sequences were obtained from blood, either unsorted or a sorted T cell fraction (not recorded which). The receptors stem from a male donor with ankylosing spondylitis.

The chain employs TRBV13 and TRBJ2-1, with 7 bases that match TRBD2. V gave up 1 base and J gave up 5 bases; unmatched junction bases: 5. This CDR3 spans 15 amino acids. Germline V gene sequence: CDR1 PRHDT, CDR2 FYEKMQ (reference sequence). Here the CDR3 DNA reads TGTGCCAGCAGCTTAGTGGCGGGGGTACACAATGAGCAGTTCTTC. Translation: CASSLVAGVHNEQFF. Looking up the rest from reference TRBV13 and TRBJ2-1 gives the full variable domain: AAGVIQSPRHLIKEKRETATLKCYPIPRHDTVYWYQQGPGQDPQFLISFYEKMQSDKGSIPDRFSAQQFSDYHSELNMSSLELGDSALYFCASSLVAGVHNEQFFGPGTRLTVL.

The V and J genes are TRBV4-2 and TRBJ2-2; D may be TRBD2 (5 bases). CDR3 length: 16 residues. V lost 3 bases, J lost 2 bases, and 13 bases lay in between. Germline CDR1 LGHNA, CDR2 YNFKEQ. CDR3 residues: CASSHLYRGNTGELFF. Written as DNA, the CDR3 is TGTGCCAGCAGCCACCTATACCGGGGAAACACCGGGGAGCTGTTTTTT.

This clonotype was seen many times. The CDR3 sequence is CASSLKADRVLSETQYF. The CDR3 DNA sequence: TGTGCCAGCAGCTTAAAAGCGGACAGGGTGTTATCGGAGACCCAGTACTTC. This chain uses TRBV11-2 with TRBJ2-5; 8 nucleotides match TRBD1. The ends lost 2 bases at V and 5 bases at J; junction bases unmatched: 13. This CDR3 is built from 17 residues. Per germline, CDR1 SGHAT and CDR2 FQNNGV.

At least ten counts were recorded for this clonotype. The V and J genes are TRBV12-3 or TRBV12-4 and TRBJ2-7; the D is unclear. The V gene lost 6 bases and the J gene lost 3 bases, with 15 bases spanning the gap. This CDR3 comprises 14 residues. CDR3: CASSSRHFIYEQYF. CDR3 sequence (DNA): TGTGCCAGCAGCTCCCGACACTTTATCTACGAGCAGTACTTC.

The chain combines TRBV11-2 with TRBJ2-1; D may be TRBD2 (5 bases). The germline V gene has CDR1 SGHAT and CDR2 FQNNGV. This CDR3 spans 14 amino acids. V shed 4 bases and J shed 7 bases, with 14 bases lying between them. The CDR3 bases are TGTGCCAGCAGCTCCGCGGGCAATAAAAATGAGCAGTTCTTC. Translation gives CASSSAGNKNEQFF.

The rearrangement links TRBV27 to TRBJ2-2; the D gene could be TRBD1 or TRBD2 (6 bases each). The germline gives CDR1 MNHEY, CDR2 SMNVEV (reference sequence). This CDR3 is built from 14 residues. V was pared by 7 bases and J by 6 bases, with 15 bases between. CDR3 DNA: TGTGCCAGCACCTGGTCGGGGGCGGCCGGGGAGCTGTTTTTT. It is translated as CASTWSGAAGELFF.

This clonotype was observed a few times. The chain carries TRBV5-1 and TRBJ2-1, with TRBD1 matching over 10 bases. Germline CDR1 reads SGHRS; CDR2 reads YFSETQ. This CDR3 comprises 15 residues. J gave up 4 bases and V 3 bases, and 4 bases lay outside the gene matches. For the CDR3, the DNA is TGCGCCAGCAGCTCGACAGGGGGCGAATACAATGAGCAGTTCTTC. Protein product: CASSSTGGEYNEQFF.

This clonotype rates as medium-sized (0.01 to 0.1%). J is TRBJ2-3 and V is TRBV6-4; D ambiguous. The germline gives CDR1 MRHNA, CDR2 SNTAGT. Between the trimmed V and J ends, which lost 8 bases and 6 bases, there was a span of 12 bases. This CDR3 has 12 amino acids. Here the CDR3 DNA reads TGTGCCAGCGAGACTCGTCCGGATACGCAGTATTTT. As protein: CASETRPDTQYF.

This clonotype was detected many times. The chain combines TRBV27 with TRBJ2-1; unclear D gene. This CDR3 contains 13 residues. The V end was cut by 5 bases, the J end by 8 bases, with 13 bases between. The germline V gene encodes CDR1 MNHEY and CDR2 SMNVEV (reference sequence). CDR3 nucleotide sequence: TGTGCCAGCAGTCCCAATCTTGTGGATGAGCAGTTCTTC. This gives the protein CASSPNLVDEQFF.

This clonotype was recorded many times. The V and J genes are TRBV12-3 or TRBV12-4 and TRBJ1-1, with TRBD1 matching 10 bases. The ends lost 8 bases at V and 1 base at J; junction bases unmatched: 1. This CDR3 is built from 13 residues. This CDR3 reads CASGTGANTEAFF. For the CDR3, the DNA is TGTGCCAGCGGGACAGGGGCGAACACTGAAGCTTTCTTT.

This clonotype has at least ten counts. The rearrangement uses TRBV29-1 and TRBJ2-2; TRBD2 is a possible D gene (6 bases). Per germline, CDR1 SQVTM and CDR2 ANQGSEA. Trimming cost V 6 bases and J 5 bases, with 10 bases left between them. This CDR3 is built from 12 residues. The CDR3 sequence is CSVVGGTGELFF. DNA for the CDR3: TGCAGCGTCGTGGGGGGTACCGGGGAGCTGTTTTTT.

This clonotype has ten or more counts. The V gene is TRBV11-2, the J gene TRBJ2-3; D gene ambiguous. CDR1 and CDR2 (germline): SGHAT, FQNNGV. Between the trimmed V and J ends, which lost 0 bases and 6 bases, there was a span of 1 base. CDR3 size: 11 residues. The CDR3 nucleotides read TGTGCCAGCAGCTTAGAGGATACGCAGTATTTT. This gives the protein CASSLEDTQYF.

This clonotype was found many times. The chain is built from TRBV4-2 and TRBJ2-6; perhaps D is TRBD1 or TRBD2 (6 bases each). This CDR3 has 17 amino acids. CDR1 is LGHNA and CDR2 is YNFKEQ in the germline V gene. The ends were cut back, 4 bases at V and 2 bases at J, with 15 bases in the middle. The CDR3 region is CASSPYSGGPGANVLTF. The CDR3 nucleotides read TGTGCCAGCAGCCCGTATTCTGGGGGGCCTGGGGCCAACGTCCTGACTTTC.

This chain uses TRBV12-3 or TRBV12-4 with TRBJ1-1, with a possible D match to TRBD1 (5 bases). Trimming pared 0 bases from V and 1 base from J, leaving 18 bases between. This CDR3 has 18 amino acids. In nucleotides, the CDR3 is TGTGCCAGCAGTTTAGCGAACCTAAGACGGGGGTGGAACACTGAAGCTTTCTTT. It encodes CASSLANLRRGWNTEAFF.

Ten or more counts support this clonotype. The V and J genes are TRBV27 and TRBJ2-3, with D possibly called TRBD1 or TRBD2 (5 bases each). CDR1 MNHEY and CDR2 SMNVEV come from the germline V gene (reference sequence). The CDR3 is 14 amino acids. V was pared by 0 bases and J by 6 bases, with 10 bases between. The CDR3 loop is CASSLSAREDTQYF. The CDR3 DNA reads TGTGCCAGCAGTTTATCGGCCAGGGAGGATACGCAGTATTTT.

Many counts were recorded for this clonotype. This chain uses TRBV15 with TRBJ1-1; D is perhaps TRBD1 (6 bases). Germline assignment: CDR1 LNHNV and CDR2 YYDKDF (reference sequence). The CDR3 runs to 16 residues. Deletions cut 0 bases from V and 3 bases from J, with 14 bases between. The CDR3 region is CATSRDSGGLYTEAFF. Written as DNA, the CDR3 is TGTGCCACCAGCAGAGATTCGGGGGGCCTGTACACTGAAGCTTTCTTT.

The chain joins TRBV19 to TRBJ1-3; D ambiguous. Deletions cut 2 bases from V and 1 base from J, with 9 bases between. The CDR3 sequence is 15 residues long. CDR1 LNHDA and CDR2 SQIVND come from the germline V gene (reference sequence). The CDR3 here is CASSIKAESGNTIYF. The CDR3 DNA follows: TGTGCCAGTAGTATAAAGGCAGAATCTGGAAACACCATATATTTT.

This clonotype has at least ten counts. V gene TRBV7-9 combines with J gene TRBJ2-7; D may be TRBD1 (5 bases). Trimming left V 3 bases short and J 3 bases short, with 6 bases between. CDR3 size: 12 residues. Per the germline V gene, CDR1 is SEHNR and CDR2 is FQNEAQ (reference sequence). The chain's CDR3 is CASSFDSYEQYF. The CDR3 coding sequence is TGTGCCAGCAGCTTCGACAGCTACGAGCAGTACTTC.

This clonotype was counted ten times or more. V usage is TRBV11-2 and J usage is TRBJ1-4; TRBD1 is a possible D gene (5 bases). The CDR3 runs to 14 residues. Germline V gene sequence: CDR1 SGHAT, CDR2 FQNNGV. Trimming left V 4 bases short and J 8 bases short, with 14 bases between. CDR3 region: CASSSGGFGEKLFF. The CDR3 DNA is TGTGCCAGCAGCTCCGGGGGGTTCGGCGAAAAACTGTTTTTT.

This clonotype has only a few counts. V usage is TRBV5-1 and J usage is TRBJ2-3, with D possibly being TRBD2 (6 bases). CDR3 size: 14 residues. Between the trimmed V and J ends, which lost 6 bases and 2 bases, there was a span of 13 bases. CDR1 and CDR2 (germline): SGHRS, YFSETQ. The CDR3 spells CASTWGDPTDTQYF. In nucleotides, the CDR3 is TGCGCCAGCACTTGGGGGGACCCCACAGATACGCAGTATTTT.

This clonotype was counted a few times. In DNA form, the CDR3 reads TGTGCCAGCAGCAGACAGAGTCCTAGGGCAACTAATGAAAAACTGTTTTTT. Amino acid sequence: CASSRQSPRATNEKLFF. The chain has TRBV7-6 and TRBJ1-4; tentatively, D is TRBD1 (5 bases). The CDR3 extends over 17 amino acids. The germline V gene has CDR1 SGHVS and CDR2 FNYEAQ. V lost 5 bases and J 0 bases, leaving 16 bases between the germline ends.

The chain recombines TRBV6-5 with TRBJ1-1; TRBD1 aligns across 7 bases. The trim removed 4 bases at V and 4 bases at J, leaving 6 bases unmatched. CDR1 is MNHEY, CDR2 SVGAGI, per germline. The CDR3 runs to 14 residues. The CDR3 is CASSLTGLRTEAFF. In DNA, the CDR3 is TGTGCCAGCAGTTTGACAGGGTTGCGCACTGAAGCTTTCTTT.

This clonotype was detected many times. The chain has TRBV13 and TRBJ1-1; D call uncertain. The CDR3 runs to 16 residues. Germline values: CDR1 PRHDT, CDR2 FYEKMQ (reference sequence). V was shortened by 1 base and J by 3 bases, with 15 bases between the two germline ends. CDR3: CASSLEGQSEYTEAFF. CDR3 nucleotides: TGTGCCAGCAGCTTAGAGGGCCAATCCGAGTACACTGAAGCTTTCTTT.

This clonotype was counted many times. The chain uses TRBV12-3 or TRBV12-4 and TRBJ2-3; D is unclear. Trimming cost V 3 bases and J 0 bases, with 7 bases left between them. The CDR3 spans 14 residues. The CDR3 DNA reads as TGTGCCAGCAGTTTTATGGGGAGCACAGATACGCAGTATTTT. Translated, it gives CASSFMGSTDTQYF.

A few counts support this clonotype. V is TRBV5-6 and J is TRBJ1-3; D might be TRBD1 (5 bases). The CDR3 loop spans 15 amino acids. Germline CDR1 and CDR2: SGHDT and YYEEEE. V gave up 3 bases and J gave up 0 bases, with 10 bases separating them. CDR3 residues: CASSSGLSSGNTIYF. In nucleotides, the CDR3 is TGTGCCAGCAGCTCGGGACTGAGCTCTGGAAACACCATATATTTT.

V and J are TRBV25-1 and TRBJ2-2; D gene ambiguous. Germline values: CDR1 MGHDK, CDR2 SYGVNS. V dropped 5 bases and J dropped 6 bases, with 7 bases sitting between them. The CDR3 has 12 amino acids. The CDR3 sequence: CASSTGSGELFF. In DNA, the CDR3 is TGTGCCAGCAGTACCGGGTCCGGGGAGCTGTTTTTT.

In regard to this clonotype: A much larger clone sits a single nucleotide away, making a read error possible. The chain joins TRBV2 to TRBJ2-7, with D hard to call. CDR1 SNHLY and CDR2 FYNNEI come from the germline V gene. CDR3 size: 13 residues. This CDR3 is CTSSLAKGYEQYF. The CDR3 DNA is TGTACCAGCAGTCTTGCTAAGGGCTACGAGCAGTACTTC.